These T cell receptor beta chains were read from a single sample in a study of T cell responses to AZD1222 COVID-19 vaccine. Using immunoSEQ multiplex PCR, the repertoire was profiled, and TCRdb retains in-frame clones only, with some absent. The sample data list under 150,000 clones. The source material was peripheral blood. The receptors stem from an adult in good health. Each CDR3 is given with its conserved first and last residue. A D gene is named only where the DNA matches it firmly.

CDR3aa	CDR3nt	d_gene	v_gene	j_gene
CASRQDGNFYEQYF	TGTGCCAGCAGACAGGACGGGAACTTCTACGAGCAGTACTTC	NA	TRBV5-4	TRBJ2-7
CALDRGSNQPQHF	TGTGCCTTGGACAGGGGATCCAATCAGCCCCAGCATTTT	TRBD1	TRBV30	TRBJ1-5
CASSPGTVNTEAFF	TGTGCCAGCAGCCCCGGGACAGTGAACACTGAAGCTTTCTTT	TRBD1	TRBV7-2	TRBJ1-1
CASSEPGHMNTEAFF	TGTGCCAGCAGTGAACCAGGCCACATGAACACTGAAGCTTTCTTT	NA	TRBV6-1	TRBJ1-1
CASSIPGLENTIYF	TGTGCCAGTAGTATCCCAGGGCTGGAAAACACCATATATTTT	NA	TRBV19	TRBJ1-3
CASSRTTLNTGELFF	TGTGCCAGCAGCCGGACTACCCTGAACACCGGGGAGCTGTTTTTT	NA	TRBV7-2	TRBJ2-2
CASSLLGTLGQPQHF	TGCGCCAGCAGCTTATTGGGGACTCTCGGTCAGCCCCAGCATTTT	NA	TRBV5-1	TRBJ1-5
CASSFYKETGRYNSPLHF	TGTGCCAGCAGTTTCTATAAAGAAACGGGACGGTATAATTCACCCCTCCACTTT	NA	TRBV27	TRBJ1-6
CASSPLGGGNEKLFF	TGTGCCAGCAGCCCACTAGGAGGGGGTAATGAAAAACTGTTTTTT	NA	TRBV9	TRBJ1-4
CASSYDGLGYTF	TGTGCCAGCAGTTATGATGGCCTTGGCTACACCTTC	NA	TRBV27	TRBJ1-2
CASSPNYPNTEAFF	TGTGCCAGCAGCCCCAATTATCCGAACACTGAAGCTTTCTTT	NA	TRBV7-2	TRBJ1-1
CASTEKGGSSGANVLTF	TGTGCCAGCACCGAGAAGGGAGGGAGTTCTGGGGCCAACGTCCTGACTTTC	TRBD2	TRBV3-1/TRBV3-2	TRBJ2-6
CASSLGTGNTGELFF	TGCGCCAGCAGCCTCGGGACAGGGAACACCGGGGAGCTGTTTTTT	TRBD1	TRBV4-3	TRBJ2-2
CASSPDGDYGYTF	TGTGCCAGCAGTCCCGACGGGGACTATGGCTACACCTTC	NA	TRBV27	TRBJ1-2
CSALVPNEQFF	TGCAGCGCTCTCGTACCTAATGAGCAGTTCTTC	NA	TRBV29-1	TRBJ2-1